The 16 T cell receptor delta chains below all came from one sample that was sequenced in a study of Vδ1+ human thymocytes. No antigen has been identified for these receptors. Extracted RNA was reverse transcribed into cDNA. The CDR3 regions were amplified by multiplex PCR from V-gene primers to a constant-region primer. TCRdb ran CATT on the multiplex PCR reads. The sample lists over 45,000 delta-chain clones; roughly 15% were seen once. Overall study results and limits: Thymic TRG and TRD repertoires appeared highly polyclonal, with Gaussian CDR3 length distributions.

Sequenced material: Vdelta1+ gamma-delta thymocytes from the thymus. Subset specified: FACS-sorted CD3+ TCRalphabeta- TCRVdelta1+ TCRVdelta2- thymocytes. These receptor sequences come from a girl less than two years old who had congenital heart surgery.

This chain joins TRDV1 and TRDJ1; D is undetermined. Germline V gene data show CDR1 as TSWWSYY and CDR2 as QGS. This CDR3 is 17 amino acids long. Trimming stripped 9 bases from V and 1 base from J, with 24 bases between. The CDR3 coding sequence is TGTGCTCTCGCCTCAAGGGTGTCCCAACAGGCCACCGATAAACTCATCTTT. Its translation: CALASRVSQQATDKLIF.

This chain connects TRDV1 to TRDJ1; D gene unclear. This CDR3 region has 18 residues. Germline lookup yields CDR1 TSWWSYY and CDR2 QGS. V was trimmed by 3 bases and J by 4 bases, leaving 24 bases between them. As DNA, the CDR3 is TGTGCTCTTGGGGAGCTATACTCAACTTCTCGGGGCCTCGATAAACTCATCTTT. This sequence encodes CALGELYSTSRGLDKLIF.

This clone was detected only a few times. The chain is built from TRDV1 and TRDJ1; D is possibly TRDD3 (5 bases). V lost 0 bases and J lost 0, with 38 bases in between. The length of the CDR3 is 25 residues. The germline gives CDR1 TSWWSYY, CDR2 QGS. The CDR3 nucleotides read TGTGCTCTTGGGGAACTAATAAAGGACAATACGCGTATAAGATTTAATGGATGGTACACCGATAAACTCATCTTT. Translation gives CALGELIKDNTRIRFNGWYTDKLIF.

About this clone: Germline and junction disagree at one end, which may indicate a read error. The V gene is TRDV1, the J gene TRDJ1; 8 nucleotides agree with TRDD3. Germline CDR1 is TSWWSYY and CDR2 is QGS. CDR3 size: 19 residues. The CDR3 reads CALGEGVPFPGIHTDKLIF. Written as DNA, the CDR3 is TGTGCTCTTGGGGAAGGCGTCCCCTTCCCGGGGATACATACCGATAAACTTATCTTT.

This clone was found a few times. The rearrangement joins TRDV1 to TRDJ1; TRDD3 aligns across 8 bases. The germline gives CDR1 TSWWSYY, CDR2 QGS. There are 18 residues in the CDR3. The trim removed 1 base at V and 0 bases at J, leaving 10 bases unmatched. Written as DNA, the CDR3 is TGTGCTCTTGGGGAACGTCAAGGTTTGGGGGATCACACCGATAAACTCATCTTT. Residues: CALGERQGLGDHTDKLIF.

V usage is TRDV1 and J usage is TRDJ1, with D unresolved. CDR1 and CDR2 (germline): TSWWSYY, QGS. The CDR3 extends over 13 amino acids. The V gene lost 3 bases and the J gene lost 4 bases, with 9 bases spanning the gap. CDR3: CALGDDGNDKLIF. The CDR3 DNA follows: TGTGCTCTTGGGGACGACGGGAACGATAAACTCATCTTT.

A few counts support this clone. The rearrangement joins TRDV1 to TRDJ1; tentative D call: TRDD3 (6 bases). CDR3 length: 17 amino acids. Germline V gene lookup returns CDR1 TSWWSYY and CDR2 QGS. V lost 4 bases to trimming and J lost 0 bases, with 18 bases between them. The CDR3 DNA follows: TGTGCTCTTGGGGGAGACTCCTGGGGAGTGTACACCGATAAACTCATCTTT. Its translation is CALGGDSWGVYTDKLIF.

In this sample, this clone turned up a few times. Other DNA variants within this sample encode the same CDR3. The chain uses TRDV2 and TRDJ1; 9 nucleotides agree with TRDD3. The CDR3 consists of 14 residues. Germline CDR1 reads GEAIGNYY; CDR2 reads EKD. J lost 4 bases, V lost 3 bases, and 5 bases had no gene match. CDR3 amino acids: CACDWGIGGDKLIF. In DNA form, the CDR3 reads TGTGCCTGTGACTGGGGGATAGGTGGCGATAAACTCATCTTT.

This clone was recorded at least ten times. The chain employs TRDV2 and TRDJ1; TRDD3 matches at 8 bases. Per germline, CDR1 GEAIGNYY and CDR2 EKD. This CDR3 has 16 amino acids. The trim removed 0 bases at V and 0 bases at J, leaving 5 bases unmatched. The CDR3 DNA sequence: TGTGCCTGTGACACCGGGTGGGGGATTTACACCGATAAACTCATCTTT. This sequence encodes CACDTGWGIYTDKLIF.

This sequence joins TRDV1 and TRDJ1, with 13 bases identical to TRDD3. The CDR3 has 25 residues. The V gene's germline CDR1 is TSWWSYY and CDR2 QGS. The J segment lost 0 bases and the V segment lost 1 base, leaving 26 bases of the junction unmatched. CDR3 DNA: TGTGCTCTTGGGGAACCATCTTCGAACACCCGTACTGGGGGATACGCGATCGTGTACACCGATAAACTCATCTTT. Protein: CALGEPSSNTRTGGYAIVYTDKLIF.

The rearrangement uses TRDV1 and TRDJ1; 11 nucleotides agree with TRDD3. CDR3 length: 22 residues. Per the germline V gene, CDR1 is TSWWSYY and CDR2 is QGS. J was trimmed by 0 bases and V by 0 bases; bases with no gene match: 18. The CDR3 region is CALGELVAVAELGDKYTDKLIF. The CDR3 nucleotides are TGTGCTCTTGGGGAACTGGTAGCTGTGGCGGAACTGGGGGATAAGTACACCGATAAACTCATCTTT.

This clone was found once. The genes are TRDV1 and TRDJ1, with TRDD3 identical over 11 bases. The germline gives CDR1 TSWWSYY, CDR2 QGS. This CDR3 is built from 18 residues. Germline trimming cut 1 base from V and 7 bases from J; bases unmatched to any gene: 14. As DNA, the CDR3 is TGTGCTCTTGGGGAACGTCGGCCCCCTCAACTGGGGGATAGTAAACTCATCTTT. Its translation is CALGERRPPQLGDSKLIF.

Remarks on this clone: Germline is not matched at one junction end, which may reflect a read error. The V and J genes are TRDV1 and TRDJ1; D remains ambiguous. The CDR3 totals 16 residues. Germline CDR1 reads TSWWSYY; CDR2 reads QGS. Here the CDR3 reads CALGELIILPRDKLIF. Written as DNA, the CDR3 is TGTGCTCTTGGGGAACTGATTATCCTCCCACGCGATAAGCTCATCTTT.

The chain recombines TRDV1 with TRDJ1; unclear D gene. Trimming removed 1 base from V and 0 bases from J, with 18 bases in between. CDR1 is TSWWSYY, CDR2 QGS, per germline. This CDR3 region has 18 residues. CDR3 sequence: CALGEPFPRSYYTDKLIF. The CDR3 region has the DNA TGTGCTCTTGGGGAACCTTTTCCCCGATCATATTACACCGATAAACTCATCTTT.

V gene TRDV1 combines with J gene TRDJ1; 8 nucleotides align to TRDD3. Germline lookup yields CDR1 TSWWSYY and CDR2 QGS. The CDR3 runs 14 residues. V was clipped by 1 base and J by 8 bases; unmatched bases: 6. The CDR3 nucleotides read TGTGCTCTTGGGGAACGGCGGGGATACATGAAACTCATCTTT. It is translated as CALGERRGYMKLIF.

This clone has a handful of counts. The chain uses TRDV1 and TRDJ1; D possibly uses TRDD2 or TRDD3 (8 bases each). The CDR3 consists of 21 residues. The ends were cut back, 3 bases at V and 0 bases at J, with 29 bases in the middle. Germline values: CDR1 TSWWSYY, CDR2 QGS. CDR3 loop: CALGDLPSYVRDTKNTDKLIF. CDR3 DNA sequence: TGTGCTCTTGGGGACTTGCCTTCCTATGTGCGGGATACGAAAAACACCGATAAACTCATCTTT.